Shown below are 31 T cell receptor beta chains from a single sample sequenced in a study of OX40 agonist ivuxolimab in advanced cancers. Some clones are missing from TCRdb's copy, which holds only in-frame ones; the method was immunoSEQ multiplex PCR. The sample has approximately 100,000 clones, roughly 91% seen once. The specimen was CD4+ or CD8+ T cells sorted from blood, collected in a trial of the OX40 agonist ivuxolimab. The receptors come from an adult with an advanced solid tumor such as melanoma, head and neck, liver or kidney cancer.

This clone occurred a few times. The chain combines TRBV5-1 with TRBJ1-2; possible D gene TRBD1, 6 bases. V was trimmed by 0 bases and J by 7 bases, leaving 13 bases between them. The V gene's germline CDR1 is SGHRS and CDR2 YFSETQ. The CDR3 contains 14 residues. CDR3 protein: CASSLGRGGGGYTF. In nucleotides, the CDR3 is TGCGCCAGCAGCTTGGGCAGGGGCGGCGGTGGCTACACCTTC.

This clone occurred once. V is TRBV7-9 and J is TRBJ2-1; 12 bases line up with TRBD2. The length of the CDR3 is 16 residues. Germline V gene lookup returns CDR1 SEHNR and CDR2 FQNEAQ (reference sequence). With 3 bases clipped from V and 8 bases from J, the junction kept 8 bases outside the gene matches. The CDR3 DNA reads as TGTGCCAGCAGCTTCCCCGAGACTAGCGGGAGCGATGAGCAGTTCTTC. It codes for CASSFPETSGSDEQFF.

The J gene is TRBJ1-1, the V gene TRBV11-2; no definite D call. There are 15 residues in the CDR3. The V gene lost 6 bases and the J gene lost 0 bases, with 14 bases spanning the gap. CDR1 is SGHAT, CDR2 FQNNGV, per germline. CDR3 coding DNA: TGTGCCAGCAGACTAATCAGACGGCTGAACACTGAAGCTTTCTTT. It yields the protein CASRLIRRLNTEAFF.

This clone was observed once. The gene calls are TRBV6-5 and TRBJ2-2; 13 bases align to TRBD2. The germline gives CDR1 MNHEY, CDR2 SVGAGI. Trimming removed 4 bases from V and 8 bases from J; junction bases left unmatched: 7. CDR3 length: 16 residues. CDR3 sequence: CASSSPRTSGSGELFF. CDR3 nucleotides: TGTGCCAGCAGTTCGCCAAGGACTAGCGGGAGTGGGGAGCTGTTTTTT.

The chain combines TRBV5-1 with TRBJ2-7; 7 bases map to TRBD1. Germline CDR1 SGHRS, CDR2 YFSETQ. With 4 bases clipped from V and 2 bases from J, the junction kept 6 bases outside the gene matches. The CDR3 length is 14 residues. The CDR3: CASSRQGTTYEQYF. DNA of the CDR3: TGCGCCAGCAGCCGACAGGGAACTACCTACGAGCAGTACTTC.

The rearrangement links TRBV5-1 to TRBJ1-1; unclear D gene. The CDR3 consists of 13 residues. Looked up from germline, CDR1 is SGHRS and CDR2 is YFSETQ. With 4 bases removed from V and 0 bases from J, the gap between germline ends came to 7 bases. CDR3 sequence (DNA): TGCGCCAGCAGCCCTGAAATGAACACTGAAGCTTTCTTT. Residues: CASSPEMNTEAFF. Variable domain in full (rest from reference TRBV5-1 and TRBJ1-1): KAGVTQTPRYLIKTRGQQVTLSCSPISGHRSVSWYQQTPGQGLQFLFEYFSETQRNKGNFPGRFSGRQFSNSRSEMNVSTLELGDSALYLCASSPEMNTEAFFGQGTRLTVV.

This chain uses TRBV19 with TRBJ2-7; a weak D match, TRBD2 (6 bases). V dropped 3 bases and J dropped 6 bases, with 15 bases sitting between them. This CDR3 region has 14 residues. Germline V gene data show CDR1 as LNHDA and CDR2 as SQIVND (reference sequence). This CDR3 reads CASSIESGRGEQYF. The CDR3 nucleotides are TGTGCCAGTAGTATCGAATCCGGGAGAGGCGAGCAGTACTTC.

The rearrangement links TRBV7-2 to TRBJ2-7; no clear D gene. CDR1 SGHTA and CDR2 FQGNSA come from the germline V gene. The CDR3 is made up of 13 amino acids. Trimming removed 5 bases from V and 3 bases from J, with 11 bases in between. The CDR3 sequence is CASSTNYGYEQYF. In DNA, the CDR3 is TGTGCCAGCAGCACTAACTACGGCTACGAGCAGTACTTC.

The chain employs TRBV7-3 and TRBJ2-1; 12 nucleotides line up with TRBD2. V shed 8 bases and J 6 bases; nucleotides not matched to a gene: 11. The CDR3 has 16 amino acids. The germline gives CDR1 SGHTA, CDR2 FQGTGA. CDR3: CASGPPSGRAGNEQFF. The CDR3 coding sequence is TGTGCCAGCGGCCCCCCTAGCGGGAGGGCCGGCAATGAGCAGTTCTTC.

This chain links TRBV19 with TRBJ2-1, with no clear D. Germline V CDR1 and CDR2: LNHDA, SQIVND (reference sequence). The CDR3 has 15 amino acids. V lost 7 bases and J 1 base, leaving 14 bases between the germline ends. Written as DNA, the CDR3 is TGTGCCAGTAAACGAGAGCATCCTTCCTACAATGAGCAGTTCTTC. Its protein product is CASKREHPSYNEQFF.

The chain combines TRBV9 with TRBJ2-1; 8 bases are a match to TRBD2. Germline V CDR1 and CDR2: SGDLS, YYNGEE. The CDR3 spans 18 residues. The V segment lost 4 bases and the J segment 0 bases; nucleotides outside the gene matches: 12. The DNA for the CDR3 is TGTGCCAGCAGCCCCACCGGGGCTAGCGGGTTCTCCTACAATGAGCAGTTCTTC. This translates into CASSPTGASGFSYNEQFF.

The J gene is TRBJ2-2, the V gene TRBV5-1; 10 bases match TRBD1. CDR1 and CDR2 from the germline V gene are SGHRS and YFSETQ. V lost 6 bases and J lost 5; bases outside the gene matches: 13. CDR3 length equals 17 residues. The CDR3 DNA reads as TGCGCCAGCACCCATAACCGGGACAGGGGAGGGACCGGGGAGCTGTTTTTT. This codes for CASTHNRDRGGTGELFF.

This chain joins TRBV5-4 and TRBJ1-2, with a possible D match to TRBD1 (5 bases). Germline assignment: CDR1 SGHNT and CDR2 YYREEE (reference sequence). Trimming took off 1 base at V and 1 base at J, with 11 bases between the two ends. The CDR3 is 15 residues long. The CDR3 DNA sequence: TGTGCCAGCAGCTTGCCCAGGGAGGGTAACTATGGCTACACCTTC. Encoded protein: CASSLPREGNYGYTF.

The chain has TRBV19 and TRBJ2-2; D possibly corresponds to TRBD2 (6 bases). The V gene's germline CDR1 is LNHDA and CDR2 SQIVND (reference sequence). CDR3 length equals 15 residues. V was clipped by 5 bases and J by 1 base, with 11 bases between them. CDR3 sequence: CASSFGGMNTGELFF. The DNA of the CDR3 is TGTGCCAGTAGTTTTGGGGGGATGAACACCGGGGAGCTGTTTTTT. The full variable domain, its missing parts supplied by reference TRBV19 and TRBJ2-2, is DGGITQSPKYLFRKEGQNVTLSCEQNLNHDAMYWYRQDPGQGLRLIYYSQIVNDFQKGDIAEGYSVSREKKESFPLTVTSAQKNPTAFYLCASSFGGMNTGELFFGEGSRLTVL.

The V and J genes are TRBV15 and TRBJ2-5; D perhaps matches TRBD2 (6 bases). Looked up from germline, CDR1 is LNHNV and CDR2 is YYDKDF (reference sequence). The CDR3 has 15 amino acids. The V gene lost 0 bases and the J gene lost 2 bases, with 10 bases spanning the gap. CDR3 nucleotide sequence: TGTGCCACCAGCAGAGATAGACTAGAACAAGAGACCCAGTACTTC. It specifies CATSRDRLEQETQYF.

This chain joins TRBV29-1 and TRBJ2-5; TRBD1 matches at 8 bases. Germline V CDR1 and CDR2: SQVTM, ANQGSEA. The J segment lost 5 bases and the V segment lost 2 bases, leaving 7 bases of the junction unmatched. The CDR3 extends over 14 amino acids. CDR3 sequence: CSVERTGLWETQYF. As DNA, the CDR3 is TGCAGCGTTGAAAGGACAGGGCTATGGGAGACCCAGTACTTC.

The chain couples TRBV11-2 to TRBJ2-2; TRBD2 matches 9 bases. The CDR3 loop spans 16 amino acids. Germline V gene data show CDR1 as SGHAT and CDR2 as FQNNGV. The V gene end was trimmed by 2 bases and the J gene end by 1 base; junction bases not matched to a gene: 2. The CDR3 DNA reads TGTGCCAGCAGCTTAAGGCGGGAGGGGAACACCGGGGAGCTGTTTTTT. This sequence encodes CASSLRREGNTGELFF.

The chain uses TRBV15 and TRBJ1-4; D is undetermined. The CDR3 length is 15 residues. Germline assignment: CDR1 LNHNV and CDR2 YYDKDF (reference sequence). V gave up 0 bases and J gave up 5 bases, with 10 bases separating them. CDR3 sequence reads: CATSRDFGENEKLFF. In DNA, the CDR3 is TGTGCCACCAGCAGAGATTTTGGAGAGAATGAAAAACTGTTTTTT.

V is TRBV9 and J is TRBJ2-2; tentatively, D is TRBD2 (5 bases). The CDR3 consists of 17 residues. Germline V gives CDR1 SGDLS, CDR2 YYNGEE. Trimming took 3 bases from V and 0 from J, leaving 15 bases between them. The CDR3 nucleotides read TGTGCCAGCAGCGCCCGATCCGCGGGTTCGAACACCGGGGAGCTGTTTTTT. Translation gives CASSARSAGSNTGELFF.

CDR3 in amino acids: CAGNSGANVLTF. The DNA of the CDR3 is TGTGCCGGCAACTCTGGGGCCAACGTCCTGACTTTC. The rearrangement joins TRBV30 to TRBJ2-6; D is uncertain. V was trimmed by 8 bases and J by 0 bases, leaving 5 bases between them. The CDR3 runs 12 residues. From germline, CDR1 is GTSNPN and CDR2 SVGIG (reference sequence).

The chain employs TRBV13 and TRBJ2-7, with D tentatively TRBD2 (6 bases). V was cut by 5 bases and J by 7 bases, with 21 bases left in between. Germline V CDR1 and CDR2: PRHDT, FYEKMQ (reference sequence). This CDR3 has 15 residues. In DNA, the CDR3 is TGTGCCAGCAGCCCAGGCGGGGCGGCAGGGCGGGAGCAGTACTTC. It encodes CASSPGGAAGREQYF.

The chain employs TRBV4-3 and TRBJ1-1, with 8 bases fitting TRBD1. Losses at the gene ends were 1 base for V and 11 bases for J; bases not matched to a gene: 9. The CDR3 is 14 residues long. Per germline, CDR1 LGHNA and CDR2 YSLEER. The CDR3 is CASSQVSRGQRAFF. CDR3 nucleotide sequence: TGCGCCAGCAGCCAAGTCTCCAGGGGGCAGAGGGCTTTCTTT.

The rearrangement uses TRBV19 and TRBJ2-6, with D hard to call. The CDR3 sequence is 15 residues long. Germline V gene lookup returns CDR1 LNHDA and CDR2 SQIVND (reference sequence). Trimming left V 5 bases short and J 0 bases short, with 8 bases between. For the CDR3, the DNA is TGTGCCAGTAGTGTTACAAGCTCTGGGGCCAACGTCCTGACTTTC. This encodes CASSVTSSGANVLTF.

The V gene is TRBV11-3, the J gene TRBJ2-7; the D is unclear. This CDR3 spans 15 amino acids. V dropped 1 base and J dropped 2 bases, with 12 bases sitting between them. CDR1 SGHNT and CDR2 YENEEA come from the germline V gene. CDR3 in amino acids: CASSLGVTVAYEQYF. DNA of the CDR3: TGTGCCAGCAGCTTAGGGGTGACTGTGGCCTACGAGCAGTACTTC.

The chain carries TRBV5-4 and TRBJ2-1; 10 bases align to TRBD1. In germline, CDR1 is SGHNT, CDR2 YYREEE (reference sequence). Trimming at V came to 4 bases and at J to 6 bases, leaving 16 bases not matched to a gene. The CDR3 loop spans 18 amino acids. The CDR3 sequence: CASSPEYSGTGVINEQFF. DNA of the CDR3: TGTGCCAGCAGCCCGGAATATTCCGGGACAGGGGTCATCAATGAGCAGTTCTTC. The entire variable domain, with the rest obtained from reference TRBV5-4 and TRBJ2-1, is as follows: ETGVTQSPTHLIKTRGQQVTLRCSSQSGHNTVSWYQQALGQGPQFIFQYYREEENGRGNFPPRFSGLQFPNYSSELNVNALELDDSALYLCASSPEYSGTGVINEQFFGPGTRLTVL.

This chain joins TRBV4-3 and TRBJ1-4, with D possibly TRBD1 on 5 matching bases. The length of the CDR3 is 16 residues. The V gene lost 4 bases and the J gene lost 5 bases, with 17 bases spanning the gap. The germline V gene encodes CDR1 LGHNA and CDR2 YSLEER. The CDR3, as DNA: TGCGCCAGCAGCCGAACCTACCAGGGTCCCAATGAAAAACTGTTTTTT. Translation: CASSRTYQGPNEKLFF.

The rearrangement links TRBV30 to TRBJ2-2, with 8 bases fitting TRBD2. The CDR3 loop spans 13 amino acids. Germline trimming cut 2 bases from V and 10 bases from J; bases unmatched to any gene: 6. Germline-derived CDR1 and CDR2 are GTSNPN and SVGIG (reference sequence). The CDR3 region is CAWSRTGGTELFF. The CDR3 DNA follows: TGTGCCTGGAGTAGAACGGGGGGGACGGAGCTGTTTTTT. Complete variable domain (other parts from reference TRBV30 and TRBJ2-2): SQTIHQWPATLVQPVGSPLSLECTVEGTSNPNLYWYRQAAGRGLQLLFYSVGIGQISSEVPQNLSASRPQDRQFILSSKKLLLSDSGFYLCAWSRTGGTELFFGEGSRLTVL.

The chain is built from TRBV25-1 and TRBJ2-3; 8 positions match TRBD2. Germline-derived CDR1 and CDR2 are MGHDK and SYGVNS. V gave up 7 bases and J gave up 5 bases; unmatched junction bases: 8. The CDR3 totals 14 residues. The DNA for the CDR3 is TGTGCCAGCAAGGGGGGACTAGTTATAGATACGCAGTATTTT. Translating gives CASKGGLVIDTQYF.

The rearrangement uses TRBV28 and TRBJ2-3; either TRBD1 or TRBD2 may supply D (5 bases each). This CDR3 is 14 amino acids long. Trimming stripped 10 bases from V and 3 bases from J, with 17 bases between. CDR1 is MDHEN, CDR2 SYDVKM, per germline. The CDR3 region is CATEGQLGTDTQYF. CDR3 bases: TGTGCCACCGAGGGGCAGCTGGGGACAGATACGCAGTATTTT.

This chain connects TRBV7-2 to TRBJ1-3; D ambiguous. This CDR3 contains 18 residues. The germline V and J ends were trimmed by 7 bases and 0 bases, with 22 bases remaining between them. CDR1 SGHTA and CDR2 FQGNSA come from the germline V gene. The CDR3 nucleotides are TGTGCCAGCACCTCCCCACCGTGGACCGGACCCTCTGGAAACACCATATATTTT. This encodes CASTSPPWTGPSGNTIYF. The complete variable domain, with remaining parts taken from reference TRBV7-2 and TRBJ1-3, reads GAGVSQSPSNKVTEKGKDVELRCDPISGHTALYWYRQSLGQGLEFLIYFQGNSAPDKSGLPSDRFSAERTGGSVSTLTIQRTQQEDSAVYLCASTSPPWTGPSGNTIYFGEGSWLTVV.

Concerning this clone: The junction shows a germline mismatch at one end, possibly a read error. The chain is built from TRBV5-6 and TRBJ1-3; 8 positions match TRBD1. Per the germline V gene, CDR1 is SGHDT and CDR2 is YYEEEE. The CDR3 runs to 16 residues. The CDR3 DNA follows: TGTGCCAGCAGTTTGGCACAGGGGGTCTCTGGAAACACCATATATTTT. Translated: CASSLAQGVSGNTIYF. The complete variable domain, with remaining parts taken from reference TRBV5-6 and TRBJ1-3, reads DAGVTQSPTHLIKTRGQQVTLRCSPKSGHDTVSWYQQALGQGPQFIFQYYEEEERQRGNFPDRFSGHQFPNYSSELNVNALLLGDSALYLCASSLAQGVSGNTIYFGEGSWLTVV.